These 32 T cell receptor beta chains share one sample of origin, sequenced in a study of read filtering for tumor transcriptome and immune sequencing. The library was built from about 400 ng RNA with molecular barcoded adaptors for alpha/delta and beta/gamma chains. TCRdb re-called the reads through MiXCR, storing one row per CDR3 protein. The sample yields about 58,000 distinct CDR3 sequences, roughly an eighth seen once. Sequencing input: a population of CD138-negative cells sorted from bone marrow. Receptor source: a donor over 35 with multiple myeloma.

This clonotype was counted ten times or more. The chain has TRBV4-1 and TRBJ2-5; 8 nucleotides match TRBD1. With V trimmed by 4 bases and J by 5 bases, 9 bases remained unmatched. Germline CDR1 and CDR2: MGHRA and YSYEKL. The CDR3 totals 15 residues. The CDR3 protein is CASSRLRAGGETQYF. As DNA, the CDR3 is TGCGCCAGCAGCCGCCTCCGGGCAGGGGGCGAGACCCAGTACTTC.

This clonotype was counted many times. The chain joins TRBV20-1 to TRBJ2-7; 11 bases align to TRBD2. The V and J ends lost 5 bases and 4 bases, in that order; junction bases with no gene match: 10. The CDR3 runs to 15 residues. In germline, CDR1 is DFQATT, CDR2 SNEGSKA (reference sequence). The CDR3 DNA reads TGCAGTGCTTCTCCCGAACTAGCGGGAGTTTACGAGCAGTACTTC. Protein sequence: CSASPELAGVYEQYF.

This clonotype was seen at least ten times. V usage is TRBV5-1 and J usage is TRBJ2-2; D call uncertain. The CDR3 is 14 amino acids. V lost 5 bases, J lost 0 bases, and 8 bases lay in between. Germline V gene sequence: CDR1 SGHRS, CDR2 YFSETQ. CDR3 protein: CASSMDANTGELFF. The DNA of the CDR3 is TGCGCCAGCAGTATGGATGCGAACACCGGGGAGCTGTTTTTT.

This clonotype was detected many times. The rearrangement links TRBV7-9 to TRBJ2-1; D gene unclear. With 5 bases removed from V and 6 bases from J, the gap between germline ends came to 14 bases. CDR1 and CDR2 (germline): SEHNR, FQNEAQ (reference sequence). The CDR3 contains 14 residues. CDR3 nucleotide sequence: TGTGCCAGCAGCAAAATCCCCGGGCCCAATGAGCAGTTCTTC. It specifies CASSKIPGPNEQFF.

This clonotype was detected ten times or more. V usage is TRBV11-2 and J usage is TRBJ2-1; D might be TRBD1 or TRBD2, each matching 5 bases. V was cut by 0 bases and J by 3 bases, with 9 bases left in between. The germline gives CDR1 SGHAT, CDR2 FQNNGV. This CDR3 has 15 residues. The CDR3 reads CASSLERDRYNEQFF. CDR3 nucleotides: TGTGCCAGCAGCTTAGAGAGGGACCGCTACAATGAGCAGTTCTTC.

This clonotype was recorded at least ten times. The CDR3 nucleotides are TGCAGTGTAGGGAGGGGGACAGATACGCAGTATTTT. This codes for CSVGRGTDTQYF. J is TRBJ2-3 and V is TRBV20-1, with a tentative D call TRBD2 (7 bases). CDR3 length: 12 amino acids. Germline V lookup: CDR1 DFQATT, CDR2 SNEGSKA (reference sequence). The germline V and J ends were trimmed by 7 bases and 3 bases, with 11 bases remaining between them.

This clonotype occurred many times. V gene TRBV7-8 combines with J gene TRBJ2-3; possible D gene TRBD2, 5 bases. The CDR3 has 17 residues. Germline loops: CDR1 SGHVS, CDR2 FQNEAQ. The V end was cut by 4 bases, the J end by 9 bases, with 26 bases between. The CDR3 here is CASSSTNGVSMASTQYF. For the CDR3, the DNA is TGTGCCAGCAGCTCCACTAACGGGGTGTCAATGGCGTCGACGCAGTATTTT.

This clonotype was detected many times. The CDR3 protein is CASSFGTGGITGELFF. The CDR3 region has the DNA TGCGCCAGCAGCTTCGGGACAGGGGGAATAACCGGGGAGCTGTTTTTT. This rearrangement joins TRBV5-1 to TRBJ2-2; 11 bases align to TRBD1. This CDR3 has 16 amino acids. Losses at the gene ends were 2 bases for V and 5 bases for J; bases not matched to a gene: 5. CDR1 is SGHRS and CDR2 is YFSETQ in the germline V gene. Complete variable domain (other parts from reference TRBV5-1 and TRBJ2-2): KAGVTQTPRYLIKTRGQQVTLSCSPISGHRSVSWYQQTPGQGLQFLFEYFSETQRNKGNFPGRFSGRQFSNSRSEMNVSTLELGDSALYLCASSFGTGGITGELFFGEGSRLTVL.

This clonotype was seen at least ten times. The chain uses TRBV5-1 and TRBJ2-6, with D tentatively TRBD1 (6 bases). Per the germline V gene, CDR1 is SGHRS and CDR2 is YFSETQ. This CDR3 contains 17 residues. Trimming took 4 bases from V and 0 from J, leaving 14 bases between them. The chain's CDR3 is CASSRWGQLSGANVLTF. CDR3 nucleotides: TGCGCCAGCAGCCGGTGGGGGCAGCTCTCTGGGGCCAACGTCCTGACTTTC.

This clonotype was picked up many times. The J gene is TRBJ1-1, the V gene TRBV18, with D tentatively TRBD1 (5 bases). The germline V gene has CDR1 KGHSH and CDR2 LQKENI. This CDR3 comprises 14 residues. The ends were cut back, 6 bases at V and 4 bases at J, with 15 bases in the middle. CDR3 nucleotides: TGTGCCAGCTCCGTCCAGGACACGGGCACTGAAGCTTTCTTT. Encoded protein: CASSVQDTGTEAFF.

This clonotype was picked up many times. CDR3 sequence reads: CASSGEEVQPQHF. The CDR3 DNA is TGTGCCAGCTCCGGGGAAGAAGTTCAGCCCCAGCATTTT. V usage is TRBV6-1 and J usage is TRBJ1-5; D is uncertain. This CDR3 has 13 residues. V shed 8 bases and J shed 6 bases, with 14 bases lying between them. Germline V lookup: CDR1 MNHNS, CDR2 SASEGT.

In this sample, this clonotype turned up many times. The rearrangement links TRBV5-1 to TRBJ2-5; D call uncertain. Between the trimmed V and J ends, which lost 2 bases and 1 base, there was a span of 6 bases. Germline-derived CDR1 and CDR2 are SGHRS and YFSETQ. CDR3 size: 13 residues. CDR3 coding DNA: TGCGCCAGCAGCTTAACCTTCCAAGAGACCCAGTACTTC. Its protein is CASSLTFQETQYF.

This clonotype came up many times. This rearrangement joins TRBV7-3 to TRBJ2-1; 12 bases fit TRBD2. V was pared by 4 bases and J by 10 bases, with 5 bases of the junction left unmatched. Germline CDR1 is SGHTA and CDR2 is FQGTGA. The CDR3 is 14 residues long. The CDR3 loop reads CASSSGLAGSEQFF. CDR3 nucleotide sequence: TGTGCCAGCAGCTCTGGACTAGCGGGGTCCGAGCAGTTCTTC.

At least ten counts were recorded for this clonotype. V and J are TRBV12-3 or TRBV12-4 and TRBJ2-2, with 10 bases fitting TRBD2. CDR3 length: 14 amino acids. Trimming took 8 bases from V and 7 from J; bases not matched to a gene: 7. The CDR3 sequence: CASGTSATGGELFF. CDR3 nucleotide sequence: TGTGCCAGCGGGACTAGCGCCACCGGCGGGGAGCTGTTTTTT.

This clonotype was picked up a small number of times. This may be a read error, as it is one base from a much larger clone. This chain joins TRBV12-3 or TRBV12-4 and TRBJ2-7; perhaps TRBD2 as D (6 bases). Trimming shortened V by 7 bases and J by 9 bases, and 25 bases separated the two germline ends. The CDR3 has 15 amino acids. As DNA, the CDR3 is TGTGCCAGCACCCACCGGAGGGTACACCATCCCCGGCAGTACTTC. This gives the protein CASTHRRVHHPRQYF.

Concerning this clonotype: A clone one base away is much larger, so this may be a read error. The genes are TRBV5-1 and TRBJ1-5; 8 bases match TRBD1. The CDR3 length is 15 residues. Germline V gives CDR1 SGHRS, CDR2 YFSETQ. Here the CDR3 reads CAGSQTGGINQPQHF. In DNA form, the CDR3 reads TGCGCCGGCAGCCAAACAGGGGGAATTAATCAGCCCCAGCATTTT.

This clonotype was counted at least ten times. This sequence joins TRBV29-1 and TRBJ2-4, with a possible D match to TRBD2 (5 bases). Trimming took off 4 bases at V and 2 bases at J, with 18 bases between the two ends. Germline values: CDR1 SQVTM, CDR2 ANQGSEA. The length of the CDR3 is 16 residues. This chain's CDR3 is CSVVSLRSGSKNIQYF. For the CDR3, the DNA is TGCAGCGTTGTAAGTCTCCGAAGCGGATCCAAAAACATTCAGTACTTC.

This clonotype appeared many times. For the CDR3, the DNA is TGTGCCAGCAGCCGGGGACTGGATAGCACAGATACGCAGTATTTT. Its protein is CASSRGLDSTDTQYF. This chain joins TRBV5-4 and TRBJ2-3; TRBD2 might be the D (6 bases). V gave up 4 bases and J gave up 0 bases, with 12 bases separating them. The CDR3 contains 15 residues. Germline V lookup: CDR1 SGHNT, CDR2 YYREEE (reference sequence). Full variable domain (rest looked up from reference TRBV5-4 and TRBJ2-3): ETGVTQSPTHLIKTRGQQVTLRCSSQSGHNTVSWYQQALGQGPQFIFQYYREEENGRGNFPPRFSGLQFPNYSSELNVNALELDDSALYLCASSRGLDSTDTQYFGPGTRLTVL.

Ten or more counts support this clonotype. The genes are TRBV6-5 and TRBJ1-1, with D tentatively TRBD1 (5 bases). Germline V CDR1 and CDR2: MNHEY, SVGAGI. This CDR3 spans 15 amino acids. V lost 6 bases and J lost 5, with 19 bases in between. The CDR3 sequence: CASRPPGRLETEAFF. CDR3 nucleotide sequence: TGTGCCAGCAGGCCTCCGGGACGGCTTGAGACTGAAGCTTTCTTT.

This clonotype was seen ten or more times. The V and J genes are TRBV11-2 and TRBJ2-2; TRBD2 matches 10 bases. CDR3 size: 19 residues. V was pared by 2 bases and J by 0 bases, with 9 bases of the junction left unmatched. CDR1 is SGHAT and CDR2 is FQNNGV in the germline V gene. CDR3 bases: TGTGCCAGCAGCTTACGTTCCAAGCGGGGGGGCCCGAACACCGGGGAGCTGTTTTTT. Its protein is CASSLRSKRGGPNTGELFF.

This clonotype was recorded many times. This chain connects TRBV2 to TRBJ2-1; TRBD2 matches 14 bases. Germline trimming cut 8 bases from V and 10 bases from J; bases unmatched to any gene: 4. This CDR3 is built from 13 residues. Per germline, CDR1 SNHLY and CDR2 FYNNEI. The chain's CDR3 is CASGLAGGQEQFF. In DNA form, the CDR3 reads TGTGCCAGCGGACTAGCGGGGGGTCAGGAGCAGTTCTTC.

The table lists this clonotype with many counts. The V gene is TRBV30, the J gene TRBJ2-3; the D is unclear. Germline assignment: CDR1 GTSNPN and CDR2 SVGIG (reference sequence). The CDR3 consists of 15 residues. The V and J ends lost 0 bases and 0 bases respectively, with 10 bases between them. In nucleotides, the CDR3 is TGTGCCTGGAGTGTACGCTCTGCTAGCACAGATACGCAGTATTTT. This gives the protein CAWSVRSASTDTQYF.

This clonotype occurred many times. V and J are TRBV14 and TRBJ2-7; D might be TRBD2 (6 bases). The CDR3 length is 15 residues. Trimming left V 4 bases short and J 2 bases short, with 15 bases between. Germline-derived CDR1 and CDR2 are SGHDN and FVKESK. CDR3 residues: CASSRAGSGTYEQYF. CDR3 nucleotide sequence: TGTGCCAGCAGCCGGGCTGGTAGCGGAACCTACGAGCAGTACTTC.

This clonotype was counted at least ten times. CDR3 in amino acids: CASARPNSNYGYTF. CDR3 DNA: TGTGCCAGCGCCCGACCGAATTCTAACTATGGCTACACCTTC. The rearrangement links TRBV7-2 to TRBJ1-2, with D unresolved. Germline loops: CDR1 SGHTA, CDR2 FQGNSA. V dropped 8 bases and J dropped 0 bases, with 13 bases sitting between them. The CDR3 spans 14 residues.

A few counts support this clonotype. This sequence may be a read error, since a much larger clone differs from it by one base. V usage is TRBV6-2 or TRBV6-3 and J usage is TRBJ1-5; tentatively, D is TRBD1 (6 bases). Trimming pared 7 bases from V and 6 bases from J, leaving 19 bases between. There are 15 residues in the CDR3. CDR1 and CDR2 from the germline V gene are MNHEY and SVGEGT. The CDR3 DNA follows: TGTGCCAGCACCGTAGGGGGGGCAGGGTCTCAGCCCCAGCATTTT. Its protein product is CASTVGGAGSQPQHF.

There are many counts of this clonotype. The gene calls are TRBV7-9 and TRBJ2-3, with TRBD1 matching 9 bases. CDR1 is SEHNR, CDR2 FQNEAQ, per germline (reference sequence). The CDR3 runs to 16 residues. The ends lost 4 bases at V and 2 bases at J; junction bases unmatched: 7. This chain's CDR3 is CASSYNRGLSTDTQYF. DNA of the CDR3: TGTGCCAGCAGCTACAACAGGGGGCTCTCCACAGATACGCAGTATTTT.

This clonotype was recorded many times. The rearrangement links TRBV7-3 to TRBJ2-5, with 15 bases fitting TRBD2. Per germline, CDR1 SGHTA and CDR2 FQGTGA. J lost 5 bases, V lost 6 bases, and 7 bases had no gene match. The CDR3 contains 16 residues. The CDR3 DNA is TGTGCCAGCAGTTGGGGACTAGCGGGGGGTATGGAGACCCAGTACTTC. Amino acids: CASSWGLAGGMETQYF. The entire variable domain, with the rest obtained from reference TRBV7-3 and TRBJ2-5, is as follows: GAGVSQTPSNKVTEKGKYVELRCDPISGHTALYWYRQSLGQGPEFLIYFQGTGAADDSGLPNDRFFAVRPEGSVSTLKIQRTERGDSAVYLCASSWGLAGGMETQYFGPGTRLLVL.

As concerns this clonotype: A read error may be the cause here, since a much bigger clone is one base away. V is TRBV6-2 or TRBV6-3 and J is TRBJ2-3; a weak D match, TRBD1 (5 bases). Germline V gene lookup returns CDR1 MNHEY and CDR2 SVGEGT. V was trimmed by 7 bases and J by 1 base, leaving 6 bases between them. The CDR3 has 12 amino acids. As DNA, the CDR3 is TGTGCCAGCACACAGGGCACAGATACGCAGTATTTT. It translates to CASTQGTDTQYF.

This clonotype has at least ten counts. V gene TRBV20-1 combines with J gene TRBJ2-1; tentatively, D is TRBD2 (6 bases). Germline V gene lookup returns CDR1 DFQATT and CDR2 SNEGSKA (reference sequence). The CDR3 consists of 18 residues. Trimming took 0 bases from V and 10 from J, leaving 28 bases between them. The CDR3 spells CSAREAGLVGLSNMEQFF. The CDR3 DNA follows: TGCAGTGCTAGAGAAGCAGGGTTGGTGGGACTTTCGAACATGGAGCAGTTCTTC.

This clonotype has ten or more counts. The chain carries TRBV20-1 and TRBJ1-1; D unresolved. V was clipped by 5 bases and J by 0 bases, with 13 bases between them. From germline, CDR1 is DFQATT and CDR2 SNEGSKA (reference sequence). The CDR3 spans 14 residues. This CDR3 is CSAYPAGMNTEAFF. The CDR3 nucleotides are TGCAGTGCTTACCCCGCCGGTATGAACACTGAAGCTTTCTTT.

This clonotype has ten or more counts. The chain employs TRBV5-5 and TRBJ2-2; D is possibly TRBD2 (5 bases). The V end was cut by 4 bases, the J end by 5 bases, with 9 bases between. The CDR3 contains 13 residues. In germline, CDR1 is SGHKS, CDR2 YYEKEE (reference sequence). The CDR3 protein is CASSPRRTGELFF. CDR3 sequence (DNA): TGTGCCAGCAGCCCACGGAGGACCGGGGAGCTGTTTTTT. The variable domain in full, completed from reference TRBV5-5 and TRBJ2-2, reads DAGVTQSPTHLIKTRGQQVTLRCSPISGHKSVSWYQQVLGQGPQFIFQYYEKEERGRGNFPDRFSARQFPNYSSELNVNALLLGDSALYLCASSPRRTGELFFGEGSRLTVL.

This clonotype has at least ten counts. CDR3 in DNA: TGTGCCAGCAGCGTAGGAGTCTCGCTCAATGAGCAGTTCTTC. Translating it yields CASSVGVSLNEQFF. The genes are TRBV9 and TRBJ2-1; D gene uncertain. Trimming pared 0 bases from V and 6 bases from J, leaving 10 bases between. CDR3 length: 14 amino acids. Germline V gives CDR1 SGDLS, CDR2 YYNGEE.